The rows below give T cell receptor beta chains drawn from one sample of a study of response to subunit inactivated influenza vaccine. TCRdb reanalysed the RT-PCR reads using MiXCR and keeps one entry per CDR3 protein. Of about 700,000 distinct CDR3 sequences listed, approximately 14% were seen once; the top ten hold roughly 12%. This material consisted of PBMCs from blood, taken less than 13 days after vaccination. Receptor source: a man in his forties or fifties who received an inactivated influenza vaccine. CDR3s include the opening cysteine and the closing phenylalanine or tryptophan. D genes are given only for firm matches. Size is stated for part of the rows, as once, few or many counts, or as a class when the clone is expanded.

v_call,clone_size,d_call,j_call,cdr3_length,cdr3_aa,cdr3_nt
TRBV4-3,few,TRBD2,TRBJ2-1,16,CASSQDGRLAYNEQFF,TGCGCCAGCAGCCAAGATGGGAGACTAGCTTACAATGAGCAGTTCTTC
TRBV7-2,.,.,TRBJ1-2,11,CASSPGGGFTF,TGTGCCAGCAGTCCGGGGGGCGGCTTCACCTTC
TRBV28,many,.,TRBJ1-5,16,CASSPLKQGYNQPQHF,TGTGCCAGCAGTCCCTTGAAACAGGGTTACAATCAGCCCCAGCATTTT
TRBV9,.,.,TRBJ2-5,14,CASSVDGVQETQYF,TGTGCCAGCAGCGTGGACGGAGTCCAAGAGACCCAGTACTTC
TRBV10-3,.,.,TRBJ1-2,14,CAISQDSTDYGYTF,TGTGCCATCAGCCAGGACAGTACCGACTATGGCTACACCTTC
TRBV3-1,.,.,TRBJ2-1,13,CASSQAVDGRQFF,TGTGCCAGCAGCCAAGCCGTCGACGGTAGGCAGTTCTTC
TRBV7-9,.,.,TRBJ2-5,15,CASSPETGSGKTQYF,TGTGCCAGCAGCCCAGAGACAGGCTCAGGGAAGACCCAGTACTTC
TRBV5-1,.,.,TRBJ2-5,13,CASSKGPRETQYF,TGCGCCAGCAGCAAGGGACCTCGGGAGACCCAGTACTTC
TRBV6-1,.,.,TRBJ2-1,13,CASRSVSYNEQFF,TGTGCCAGCAGGTCGGTTTCCTACAATGAGCAGTTCTTC
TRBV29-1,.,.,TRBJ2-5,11,CSSQEGETQYF,TGCAGCTCACAGGAGGGAGAGACCCAGTACTTC
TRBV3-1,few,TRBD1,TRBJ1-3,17,CASSHWATGAQGNTIYF,TGTGCCAGCAGCCATTGGGCTACAGGGGCCCAAGGAAACACCATATATTTT
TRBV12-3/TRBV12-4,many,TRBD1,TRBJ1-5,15,CASSSGTGENQPQHF,TGTGCCAGCAGTTCCGGGACAGGGGAAAATCAGCCCCAGCATTTT
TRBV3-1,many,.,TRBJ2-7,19,CASSQSKWRTKGHHYEQYF,TGTGCCAGCAGCCAATCAAAGTGGAGGACAAAGGGGCATCATTACGAGCAGTACTTC
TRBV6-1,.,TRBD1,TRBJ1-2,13,CASSDRGPIGYTF,TGTGCCAGCAGCGACAGGGGCCCCATCGGCTACACCTTC
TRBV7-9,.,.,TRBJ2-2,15,CASSLFRANTGELFF,TGTGCCAGCAGCTTATTCCGGGCGAACACCGGGGAGCTGTTTTTT
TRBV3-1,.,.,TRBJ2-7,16,CASSQKDFLKTYEQYF,TGTGCCAGCAGCCAAAAAGACTTTCTCAAGACCTACGAGCAGTACTTC
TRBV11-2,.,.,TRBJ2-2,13,CASSLLRAGELFF,TGTGCCAGCAGCTTACTCCGGGCCGGGGAGCTGTTTTTT
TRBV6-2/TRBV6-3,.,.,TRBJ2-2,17,CASSYSTGTVNTGELFF,TGTGCCAGCAGTTACTCTACCGGGACGGTGAACACCGGGGAGCTGTTTTTT
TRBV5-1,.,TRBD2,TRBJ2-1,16,CASSLASSGGYNEQFF,TGCGCCAGCAGCTTGGCCTCGAGCGGGGGCTACAATGAGCAGTTCTTC
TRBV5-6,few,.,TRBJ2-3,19,CASSPELGHVGGPTDTQYF,TGTGCCAGCAGTCCTGAATTGGGGCATGTTGGGGGGCCCACAGATACGCAGTATTTT
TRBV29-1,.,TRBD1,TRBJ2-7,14,CSVVWAGGFYEQYF,TGCAGCGTGGTGTGGGCAGGGGGCTTCTACGAGCAGTACTTC
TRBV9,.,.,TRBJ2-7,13,CASSAGGPLEQYF,TGTGCCAGCAGCGCCGGGGGGCCTTTGGAGCAGTACTTC
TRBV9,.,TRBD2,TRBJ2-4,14,CASSVSGGGDIQYF,TGTGCCAGCAGCGTTAGCGGGGGAGGGGACATTCAGTACTTC
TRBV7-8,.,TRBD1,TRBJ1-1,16,CASSFRTGGYNTEAFF,TGTGCCAGCAGTTTTAGGACAGGGGGCTACAACACTGAAGCTTTCTTT
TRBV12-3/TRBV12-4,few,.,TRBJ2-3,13,CATRGGGTDTQYF,TGTGCCACGCGCGGCGGGGGCACAGATACGCAGTATTTT
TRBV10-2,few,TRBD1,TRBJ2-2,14,CASSTDRGPGELFF,TGCGCCAGCAGTACGGACAGGGGGCCCGGGGAGCTGTTTTTT